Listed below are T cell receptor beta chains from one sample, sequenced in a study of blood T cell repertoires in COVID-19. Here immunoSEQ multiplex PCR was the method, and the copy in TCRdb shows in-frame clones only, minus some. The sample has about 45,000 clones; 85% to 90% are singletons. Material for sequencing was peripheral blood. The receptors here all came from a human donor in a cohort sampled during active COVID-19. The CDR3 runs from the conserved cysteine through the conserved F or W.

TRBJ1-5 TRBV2 CASSETGEGIWSNQPQHF
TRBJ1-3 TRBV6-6 CASYLTGDGNTIYF
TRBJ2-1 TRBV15 CATSNGGTGDEQFF
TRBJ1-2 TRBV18 CASSPGLGGYTF
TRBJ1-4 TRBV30 CAWKGGNEKLFF
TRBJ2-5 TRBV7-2 CASSLFSPQETQYF
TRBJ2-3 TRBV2 CASSWTSTDTQYF
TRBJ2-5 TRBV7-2 CASSRTGGLETQYF
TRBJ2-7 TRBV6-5 CASGTGTGGYEQYF
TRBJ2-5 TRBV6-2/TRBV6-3 CASRPSGGTDPGAQYF
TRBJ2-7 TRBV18 CASSRRQGEDEQYF
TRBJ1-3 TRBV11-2 CASSLVDSGNTIYF
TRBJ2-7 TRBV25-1 CASKDSYYEQYF
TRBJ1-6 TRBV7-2 CASVSGVYNSPLHF
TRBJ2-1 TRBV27 CASSLLKAPGQGINEQFF
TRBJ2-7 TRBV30 CAWSKRSYEQYF
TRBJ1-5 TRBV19 CASSRRDRGVGNQPQHF
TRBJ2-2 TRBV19 CASIKRTGGDLAGELFF
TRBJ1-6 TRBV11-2 CASSGDGSSYNSPLHF
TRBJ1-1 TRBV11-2 CASSQGVDTEAFF
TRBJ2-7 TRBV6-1 CASSEQGYNSYEQYF
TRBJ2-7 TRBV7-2 CASSRTGISYEQYF
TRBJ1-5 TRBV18 CASSRGEYSNQPQHF
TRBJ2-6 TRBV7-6 CASSLSWSSGANVLTF
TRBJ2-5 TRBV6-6 CASSNRRQGETQYF
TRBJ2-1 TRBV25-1 CASSEVPTGMTYNEQFF
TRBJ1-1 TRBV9 CASSPGTGRGTEAFF
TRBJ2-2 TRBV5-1 CASSLNPGAAGELFF
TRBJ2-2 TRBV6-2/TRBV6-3 CASSSISTGIYTGELFF
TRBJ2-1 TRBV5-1 CASSDLAGGHNEQFF
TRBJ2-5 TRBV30 CAWRATGFQETQYF
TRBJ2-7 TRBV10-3 CAIRKQGTYEQYF
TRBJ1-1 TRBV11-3 CASSPKGGTEAFF
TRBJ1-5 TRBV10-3 CAISDSTSNQPQHF
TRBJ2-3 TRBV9 CASSAGLAGMADTQYF
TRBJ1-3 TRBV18 CASYDGTSSGNTIYF
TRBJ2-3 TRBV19 CASNGGALKADTQYF
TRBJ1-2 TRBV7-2 CASSLARGLGYGYTF
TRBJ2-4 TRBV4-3 CASSQDRGNIQYF
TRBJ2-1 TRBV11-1 CASSLRSQGAYNEQFF
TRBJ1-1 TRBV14 CASSQVRGGTEAFF
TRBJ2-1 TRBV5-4 CASSLGTTPYNEQFF
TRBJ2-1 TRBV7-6 CASSFGQGGNEQFF
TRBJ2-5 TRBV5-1 CASQAAGGGETQYF
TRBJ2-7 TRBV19 CASSTDRVEQYF
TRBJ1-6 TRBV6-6 CASSYPEKNSPLHF
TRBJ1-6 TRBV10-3 CAFPTGAPYNSPLHF
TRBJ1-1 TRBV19 CASTSGGGATEAFF
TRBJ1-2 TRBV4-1 CASSQRAGSKGDGYTF
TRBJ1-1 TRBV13 CASSPPPEAGRRAFF
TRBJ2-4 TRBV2 CASSEATGSKYF
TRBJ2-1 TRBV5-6 CASSPGISGGPYNEQFF
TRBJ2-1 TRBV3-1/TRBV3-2 CASSADRYNEQFF